The next 22 T cell receptor beta chains were all read from a single sample in a study of shared clonotypes between healthy human individuals (dated by TCRdb to 2019 to 2021). To prepare the library, the immunoSEQ multiplex PCR assay was applied. In its TCRdb copy, this immuneACCESS table keeps in-frame sequences only and misses some clones. Where compared with another copy, unresolved V genes explain less than half of these, and the others have no known cause. The sample data list some 1.5 million clones, and roughly 96% of these were observed just once. The ten largest clones capture about 1.2% of the sample. The sequenced sample was naive CD4+ T cells sorted from blood. Per the publication, the cell subset or site label means: CD45RA+ positively selected. These receptors were obtained from a man aged 25 to 40 in good health.

This chain's CDR3 is CASSPLPGGDSYNEQFF. The CDR3 DNA follows: TGCGCCAGCAGCCCCCTCCCTGGAGGAGACTCCTACAATGAGCAGTTCTTC. The chain carries TRBV4-1 and TRBJ2-1; D perhaps matches TRBD2 (5 bases). CDR1 is MGHRA and CDR2 is YSYEKL in the germline V gene. The CDR3 sequence is 17 residues long. V was shortened by 4 bases and J by 0 bases, with 16 bases between the two germline ends.

V is TRBV4-1 and J is TRBJ2-7; 12 nucleotides line up with TRBD2. Germline lookup yields CDR1 MGHRA and CDR2 YSYEKL. This CDR3 has 16 amino acids. The junction had 7 bases not matched to a gene; V was cut back by 4 bases and J by 3 bases. The CDR3 DNA sequence: TGCGCCAGCAGCCGCCTGACTAGCGGGAGTGGCTACGAGCAGTACTTC. Amino acid sequence: CASSRLTSGSGYEQYF.

The chain joins TRBV20-1 to TRBJ2-1; D may be TRBD2 (6 bases). The length of the CDR3 is 11 residues. V dropped 6 bases and J dropped 9 bases, with 12 bases sitting between them. Germline-derived CDR1 and CDR2 are DFQATT and SNEGSKA (reference sequence). The CDR3: CSAPRGTEQFF. The CDR3 DNA is TGCAGTGCGCCCCGGGGGACTGAGCAGTTCTTC.

The sample holds a few counts of this clone. This chain links TRBV27 with TRBJ2-3; 13 nucleotides align to TRBD2. V was pared by 6 bases and J by 0 bases, with 3 bases of the junction left unmatched. Per germline, CDR1 MNHEY and CDR2 SMNVEV (reference sequence). CDR3 length: 16 residues. The CDR3 spells CASRGTSGTSTDTQYF. Written as DNA, the CDR3 is TGTGCCAGCAGGGGGACTAGCGGGACTAGCACAGATACGCAGTATTTT.

The V gene is TRBV30, the J gene TRBJ2-7, with 8 bases lining up with TRBD1. The CDR3 is made up of 14 amino acids. V shed 4 bases and J 5 bases; nucleotides not matched to a gene: 10. The V gene's germline CDR1 is GTSNPN and CDR2 SVGIG (reference sequence). CDR3 amino acids: CAWNPGQGRHEQYF. The CDR3 DNA reads as TGTGCCTGGAACCCAGGACAGGGTCGACACGAGCAGTACTTC.

The chain couples TRBV30 to TRBJ2-3; TRBD1 aligns across 9 bases. The V and J ends lost 1 base and 1 base, in that order; junction bases with no gene match: 3. The CDR3 contains 15 residues. CDR1 GTSNPN and CDR2 SVGIG come from the germline V gene (reference sequence). As DNA, the CDR3 is TGTGCCTGGAGTGGGACAGGGGAACGCACAGATACGCAGTATTTT. It translates to CAWSGTGERTDTQYF.

The V and J genes are TRBV2 and TRBJ2-3; D call uncertain. Germline values: CDR1 SNHLY, CDR2 FYNNEI. The CDR3 contains 14 residues. Trimming removed 5 bases from V and 2 bases from J, with 11 bases in between. CDR3 amino acids: CASSKSKTTDTQYF. The CDR3 DNA reads TGTGCCAGCAGTAAGTCTAAGACCACAGATACGCAGTATTTT.

The J gene is TRBJ2-3, the V gene TRBV29-1; 10 bases are shared with TRBD2. There are 15 residues in the CDR3. J gave up 0 bases and V 5 bases, and 5 bases lay outside the gene matches. CDR1 and CDR2 from the germline V gene are SQVTM and ANQGSEA. The CDR3 coding sequence is TGCAGCGTTTCCCCTAGCGGGAGAAGCACAGATACGCAGTATTTT. Its protein is CSVSPSGRSTDTQYF.

The chain uses TRBV5-4 and TRBJ2-1; a possible D gene is TRBD2 (5 bases). Trimming stripped 4 bases from V and 10 bases from J, with 12 bases between. The CDR3 loop spans 12 amino acids. CDR1 and CDR2 (germline): SGHNT, YYREEE (reference sequence). This CDR3 is CASSLGPGEQFF. CDR3 coding DNA: TGTGCCAGCAGCCTCGGGCCGGGGGAGCAGTTCTTC.

The rearrangement links TRBV5-1 to TRBJ1-3; D is ambiguous. CDR1 and CDR2 from the germline V gene are SGHRS and YFSETQ. Trimming pared 2 bases from V and 0 bases from J, leaving 12 bases between. This CDR3 is 16 amino acids long. DNA for the CDR3: TGCGCCAGCAGCTTAAGTTCGGGGAGCTCTGGAAACACCATATATTTT. Protein sequence: CASSLSSGSSGNTIYF.

About this clone: This CDR3 is also generated by other DNA sequences in the sample. The chain recombines TRBV9 with TRBJ2-1, with D maybe TRBD1 (6 bases). In germline, CDR1 is SGDLS, CDR2 YYNGEE. The CDR3 totals 13 residues. V gave up 2 bases and J gave up 4 bases, with 7 bases separating them. As DNA, the CDR3 is TGTGCCAGCAGCGTCGACAGGTACAATGAGCAGTTCTTC. Translating gives CASSVDRYNEQFF.

This rearrangement joins TRBV25-1 to TRBJ1-2; D gene uncertain. Germline V gene data show CDR1 as MGHDK and CDR2 as SYGVNS. V dropped 1 base and J dropped 7 bases, with 19 bases sitting between them. The CDR3 runs 16 residues. In nucleotides, the CDR3 is TGTGCCAGCAGTGAATCAGGTCCGTCCGGGGTAGGTGGCTACACCTTC. Translating it yields CASSESGPSGVGGYTF.

Turning to this clone: Other DNA sequences within the sample encode an identical CDR3. The V and J genes are TRBV5-1 and TRBJ1-1; 7 bases are a match to TRBD1. Germline V gene lookup returns CDR1 SGHRS and CDR2 YFSETQ. V was clipped by 0 bases and J by 5 bases; unmatched bases: 4. The CDR3 runs 14 residues. The CDR3 region is CASSLGTGVTEAFF. CDR3 DNA: TGCGCCAGCAGCTTGGGAACAGGGGTGACTGAAGCTTTCTTT.

As concerns this clone: Other DNA sequences in this specimen translate into the identical CDR3. This sequence joins TRBV13 and TRBJ2-2, with D possibly TRBD1 on 5 matching bases. The CDR3 extends over 12 amino acids. The V and J ends lost 5 bases and 7 bases respectively, with 8 bases between them. Per the germline V gene, CDR1 is PRHDT and CDR2 is FYEKMQ (reference sequence). The CDR3 DNA follows: TGTGCCAGCAGCCTCAGGGTCGGGGAGCTGTTTTTT. This sequence encodes CASSLRVGELFF.

This clone has a single count. The gene calls are TRBV30 and TRBJ1-1, with D perhaps TRBD1 (5 bases). Germline values: CDR1 GTSNPN, CDR2 SVGIG (reference sequence). V shed 5 bases and J shed 8 bases, with 24 bases lying between them. CDR3 length equals 15 residues. The CDR3: CAWYPGGGVHSEAFF. The CDR3 DNA reads as TGTGCCTGGTACCCCGGTGGGGGAGTCCACTCGGAAGCTTTCTTT.

The chain carries TRBV10-3 and TRBJ1-5, with TRBD1 as a possible D gene (5 bases). CDR1 and CDR2 from the germline V gene are ENHRY and SYGVKD. V lost 6 bases and J lost 0, with 9 bases in between. CDR3 length: 14 residues. CDR3 nucleotide sequence: TGTGCCATCAGGGGGGATACTAGCAATCAGCCCCAGCATTTT. Translated, it gives CAIRGDTSNQPQHF.

The chain combines TRBV9 with TRBJ2-7; 9 bases map to TRBD2. The J segment lost 3 bases and the V segment lost 0 bases, leaving 4 bases of the junction unmatched. CDR1 is SGDLS, CDR2 YYNGEE, per germline. This CDR3 has 15 amino acids. The CDR3 here is CASSVGREGLYEQYF. DNA of the CDR3: TGTGCCAGCAGCGTAGGGCGGGAGGGCCTCTACGAGCAGTACTTC.

The rearrangement links TRBV4-1 to TRBJ2-3, with 7 bases that match TRBD1. V dropped 1 base and J dropped 3; count of bases not matched to a gene: 10. Germline V CDR1 and CDR2: MGHRA, YSYEKL. The CDR3 has 17 residues. DNA of the CDR3: TGCGCCAGCAGCCAAGGGAACAGGGGAGCGCGGACAGATACGCAGTATTTT. It translates to CASSQGNRGARTDTQYF.

The genes are TRBV4-3 and TRBJ1-1; D perhaps matches TRBD1 (5 bases). V shed 0 bases and J shed 4 bases, with 9 bases lying between them. CDR3 length equals 14 residues. Germline lookup yields CDR1 LGHNA and CDR2 YSLEER. The CDR3 here is CASSQDARGTEAFF. The CDR3 DNA sequence: TGCGCCAGCAGCCAAGATGCGAGGGGCACTGAAGCTTTCTTT.

The chain uses TRBV27 and TRBJ2-7; 8 bases line up with TRBD2. Germline V gene sequence: CDR1 MNHEY, CDR2 SMNVEV (reference sequence). Germline trimming cut 2 bases from V and 8 bases from J; bases unmatched to any gene: 5. The CDR3 is 13 amino acids. The CDR3 nucleotides read TGTGCCAGCAGTTTAGCGGGAGGTTTACAGCAGTACTTC. It codes for CASSLAGGLQQYF.

The gene calls are TRBV6-1 and TRBJ2-2, with 14 bases fitting TRBD2. Germline CDR1 and CDR2: MNHNS and SASEGT. Losses at the gene ends were 2 bases for V and 4 bases for J; bases not matched to a gene: 6. The CDR3 runs to 18 residues. As DNA, the CDR3 is TGTGCCAGCAGTGAAACTACGGGACTAGCGGGAGTCACCGGGGAGCTGTTTTTT. It yields the protein CASSETTGLAGVTGELFF.

J is TRBJ2-3 and V is TRBV2; D not certain. The CDR3 is 10 amino acids. Germline CDR1 is SNHLY and CDR2 is FYNNEI. V was cut by 9 bases and J by 2 bases, with 3 bases left in between. The CDR3 nucleotides are TGTGCCAGGCACACAGATACGCAGTATTTT. It encodes CARHTDTQYF.